This entry lists 2 T cell receptor beta chains sequenced from one sample in a study of blood T cell repertoires in COVID-19. Here immunoSEQ multiplex PCR was the method, and the copy in TCRdb shows in-frame clones only, minus some. The sample has over 300,000 clones; approximately 85% are singletons. Sequencing was carried out using PBMCs or T cells enriched from blood (not recorded which). These receptors came from a man aged 30-40 years who had recovered from COVID-19.

The genes are TRBV6-5 and TRBJ2-3; 11 bases are a match to TRBD2. CDR1 is MNHEY and CDR2 is SVGAGI in the germline V gene. The CDR3 extends over 15 amino acids. V lost 4 bases to trimming and J lost 7 bases; unmatched junction nucleotides: 7. The CDR3 DNA is TGTGCCAGCAGTTTAGCGGGGGGGCCCCTAAATACGCAGTATTTT. This translates into CASSLAGGPLNTQYF.

The chain employs TRBV30 and TRBJ2-1; D is perhaps TRBD1 (5 bases). The germline CDR1 and CDR2 sequences are GTSNPN and SVGIG (reference sequence). V was cut by 4 bases and J by 0 bases, with 10 bases left in between. The CDR3 has 14 residues. CDR3 protein: CAWNWGASYNEQFF. CDR3 DNA: TGTGCCTGGAATTGGGGCGCCTCCTACAATGAGCAGTTCTTC. The whole variable domain, filled in from reference TRBV30 and TRBJ2-1, reads SQTIHQWPATLVQPVGSPLSLECTVEGTSNPNLYWYRQAAGRGLQLLFYSVGIGQISSEVPQNLSASRPQDRQFILSSKKLLLSDSGFYLCAWNWGASYNEQFFGPGTRLTVL.